The rows below give T cell receptor beta chains drawn from one sample of a study of T-cell reconstitution after alpha-beta-depleted transplantation in children. TCRdb independently ran MiXCR on the PCR reads; one entry per CDR3 protein. The repertoire has about 110,000 distinct CDR3 sequences, approximately 10% of them found once; the top ten carry nearly 35%. The input for sequencing was PBMCs, taken before TCRalphabeta/CD19-depleted stem cell transplant. The source of these receptors is a boy aged 2 to 10 with acute lymphoblastic leukemia, due to receive a stem cell transplant. Both conserved end residues are part of each CDR3. A D gene is named only where the DNA matches it firmly. Some rows mark clone size as missing; the rest say once, few, many or name a class of expanded clone.

.,few,TRBV4-2,TRBJ2-1,TGTGCCAGCAGCCAAGCGGGCGGAGGAAATGAGCAGTTCTTC,CASSQAGGGNEQFF
.,.,TRBV6-5,TRBJ2-4,TGTGCCAGCAGTCTACTACCTCTCCAGGCAGGTCACTTTCTAGCCAAAAACATTCAGTACTTC,CASSLLPLQAGHFLAKNIQYF
TRBD1,few,TRBV2,TRBJ2-5,TGTGCCAGCAGTGACCGGACAGGGATGACGGAGACCCAGTACTTC,CASSDRTGMTETQYF
TRBD2,.,TRBV5-1,TRBJ2-5,TGCGCCAGCAGCTTGGAGGTAGCGGGAGGTAGAGAGACCCAGTACTTC,CASSLEVAGGRETQYF
TRBD1,many,TRBV27,TRBJ2-7,TGTGCCAGCAGTTTTCAGGACAGGGGCGGGGAGCAGTACTTC,CASSFQDRGGEQYF
TRBD2,many,TRBV12-3/TRBV12-4,TRBJ2-5,TGTGCCAGCAGTTTCTTAGTAGCGGGAGAAGGAGAGACCCAGTACTTC,CASSFLVAGEGETQYF
TRBD2,.,TRBV27,TRBJ2-1,TGTGCCAGCAGTCCAGGGACTAGCGGGACTAATGAGCAGTTCTTC,CASSPGTSGTNEQFF
TRBD2,.,TRBV20-1,TRBJ2-5,TGCAGTGCTAGACGACCTAGCGGGAGGAGTAGGGAGACCCAGTACTTC,CSARRPSGRSRETQYF
TRBD1,many,TRBV5-1,TRBJ2-7,TGCGCCAGCAGCTTGTGGACAGGGTACTACGAGCAGTACTTC,CASSLWTGYYEQYF
.,few,TRBV9,TRBJ1-1,TGTGCCAGCAGCGTAGTGGGGGGACTCATGAACACTGAAGCTTTCTTT,CASSVVGGLMNTEAFF
.,.,TRBV20-1,TRBJ2-1,TGCAGTGCTAGAGCGAACGGACTCGTTTATGGGGGGGCTGAGCAGTTCTTC,CSARANGLVYGGAEQFF
TRBD1,many,TRBV7-8,TRBJ1-1,TGTGCCAGCAGCCCAGGGGGGCGGAACACTGAAGCTTTCTTT,CASSPGGRNTEAFF
.,.,TRBV5-1,TRBJ2-5,TGCGCCAGCAGCTGGGAAACAGGGACGACTGAGACCCAGTACTTC,CASSWETGTTETQYF
.,few,TRBV5-1,TRBJ2-2,TGCGCCAGCAGCTCGTTGAACACCGGGGAGCTGTTTTTT,CASSSLNTGELFF
.,many,TRBV5-1,TRBJ2-1,TGCGCCAGCAGCTTAGAGTCAAGCTCCTACAATGAGCAGTTCTTC,CASSLESSSYNEQFF
TRBD1,few,TRBV5-1,TRBJ1-2,TGCGCCAGCAGGCCCTCCGGACAGGAAACTAACTATGGCTACACCTTC,CASRPSGQETNYGYTF
.,.,TRBV30,TRBJ1-5,TGTGCCTGCCGGTTGAGCGAGAATCAGCCCCAGCATTTT,CACRLSENQPQHF
.,few,TRBV14,TRBJ2-3,TGTGCCAGCAGCCAAGTCCGTGGGGCAGGCACAGATACGCAGTATTTT,CASSQVRGAGTDTQYF
.,.,TRBV7-9,TRBJ2-3,TGTGCCAGCAGTCAACTGGGCGACGGGGCCCCGGGTTTT,CASSQLGDGAPGF
.,.,TRBV12-3/TRBV12-4,TRBJ2-4,TGTGCCAGCAGTTCCAGGGGAGCCAAAAACATTCAGTACTTC,CASSSRGAKNIQYF
TRBD2,few,TRBV20-1,TRBJ2-5,TGCAGTGCTCACCTTAGCGGGACCGAGACCCAGTACTTC,CSAHLSGTETQYF
TRBD2,many,TRBV5-1,TRBJ2-7,TGCGCCAGCAGCCCTACTCCGGGACTAGCGGGCTCCTACGAGCAGTACTTC,CASSPTPGLAGSYEQYF
.,.,TRBV5-1,TRBJ1-6,TGCGCCAGCAGCTTCGCGCCAGGGGTGGATTCACCCCTCCACTTT,CASSFAPGVDSPLHF
TRBD1,medium-sized,TRBV5-6,TRBJ1-4,TGTGCCAGCAGCTTGGCCGACAGGGTGGGCGAAAAACTGTTTTTT,CASSLADRVGEKLFF
.,.,TRBV18,TRBJ1-4,TGTGCCAGCTCACGATGGGGGGCTGGAACAACTAATGAAAAACTGTTTTTT,CASSRWGAGTTNEKLFF
.,many,TRBV6-1,TRBJ2-3,TGTGCCAGCAGTGAACTAGGGGGTACGCAGTATTTT,CASSELGGTQYF
.,many,TRBV6-1,TRBJ2-3,TGTGCCAGCAGACCTCCCTACAGGGGCGGGGGAGATACGCAGTATTTT,CASRPPYRGGGDTQYF
.,few,TRBV18,TRBJ2-7,TGTGCCAGCTCACCCAACGCCTACGAGCAGTACTTC,CASSPNAYEQYF
TRBD1,.,TRBV18,TRBJ2-5,TGTGCCAGCTCACCGGGGGACAGGGGAGAGACCCAGTACTTC,CASSPGDRGETQYF
.,many,TRBV5-1,TRBJ2-1,TGCGCCAGCAGCCTGGGTCACAATGAGCAGTTCTTC,CASSLGHNEQFF
.,many,TRBV12-3/TRBV12-4,TRBJ1-1,TGTGCCAGCGGGGATATGGGGGGATTGAACACTGAAGCTTTCTTT,CASGDMGGLNTEAFF
.,many,TRBV5-1,TRBJ2-3,TGCGCCAGCAGCCCACCTCCGCTAGCGACAGGACGCACAGATACGCAGTATTTT,CASSPPPLATGRTDTQYF
.,few,TRBV14,TRBJ1-1,TGTGCCAGCAGCCAAGATTTGCACAGAAACACTGAAGCTTTCTTT,CASSQDLHRNTEAFF
.,.,TRBV7-9,TRBJ2-1,TGTGCCAGCAGCGACTCCAACAATGAGCAGTTCTTC,CASSDSNNEQFF
.,.,TRBV27,TRBJ1-1,TGTGCCAGCCGTCTCGGTTGGGCAACTGAATCTTTCTTT,CASRLGWATESFF
.,.,TRBV27,TRBJ2-1,TGTGCCGTCGGGTACTCCTACAATGAGCAGTTCTTC,CAVGYSYNEQFF
.,many,TRBV6-1,TRBJ2-7,TGTGCCAGCAGCCGAATTGGCTCCTACGAGCAGTACTTC,CASSRIGSYEQYF
TRBD2,few,TRBV20-1,TRBJ2-1,TGCAGTGCGGCCCCGGGACTAGCGGAGCAGTTCTTC,CSAAPGLAEQFF
TRBD1,many,TRBV5-1,TRBJ1-6,TGCGCCAGCAGCTTGGACAGGGGGAGCTCACCCCTCCACTTT,CASSLDRGSSPLHF
.,few,TRBV5-1,TRBJ2-1,TGCGCCAGCAGCTTGGTAGGAAAGTTCTTC,CASSLVGKFF
TRBD1,few,TRBV7-2,TRBJ2-5,TGTGCCAGCAGCTTATCCGGGACAGGGGGCCGAGAGACCCAGTACTTC,CASSLSGTGGRETQYF
TRBD2,.,TRBV20-1,TRBJ2-3,TGCAGTGCTCCTCCTCCCGGGGGAGGGAGCACAGATACGCAGTATTTT,CSAPPPGGGSTDTQYF
.,.,TRBV5-1,TRBJ2-3,TGCGCCAGCAGCCCCGATAGGACTTTTGATACGCAGTATTTT,CASSPDRTFDTQYF
.,many,TRBV7-8,TRBJ2-7,TGTGCCAGCAGCCCCCGCGTGGGGCCCGGCTTGTACGAGCAGTACTTC,CASSPRVGPGLYEQYF
.,many,TRBV7-8,TRBJ2-1,TGTGCCAGCACCCCCTCCCTGAGAGGGACAACATTCTACAATGAGCAGTTCTTC,CASTPSLRGTTFYNEQFF
.,.,TRBV11-2,TRBJ2-5,TGTGCCAGCAGCTCACAGGGCCCAGACGAGACCCAGTACTTC,CASSSQGPDETQYF
.,few,TRBV7-3,TRBJ2-1,TGTGCCAGCAGCAACGACCGAGGACTGGGTGCTGACGACTCAAGCTCCTACAATGAGCAGTTCTTC,CASSNDRGLGADDSSSYNEQFF
.,few,TRBV6-5,TRBJ1-1,TGTGCCAGCAGTTACTCAGAACAGGGACGGGGCGGGAGGACTGAAGCTTTCTTT,CASSYSEQGRGGRTEAFF
TRBD1,many,TRBV20-1,TRBJ2-7,TGCAGTGCTAGAGTGACAGGGGGTCAGTACGAGCAGTACTTC,CSARVTGGQYEQYF
TRBD1,.,TRBV20-1,TRBJ1-2,TGCAGTGCTAGCTACGACAGGGGCTATGGCTACACCTTC,CSASYDRGYGYTF
TRBD2,few,TRBV20-1,TRBJ2-3,TGCAGTGCTAACCTAGCGGGAACATACGCCTACACAGATACGCAGTATTTT,CSANLAGTYAYTDTQYF
.,many,TRBV20-1,TRBJ1-6,TGCAGTGCTAGAGTGGGGGGGGCTCCTAGCTCCTATAATTCACCCCTCCACTTT,CSARVGGAPSSYNSPLHF
.,.,TRBV5-1,TRBJ1-1,TGCGCCAGCAGCTTGGACTCAGCCAACACTGAAGCTTTCTTT,CASSLDSANTEAFF
.,many,TRBV12-3/TRBV12-4,TRBJ2-1,TGTGCCAGCAGTTTAAGCGAGCAGTTCTTC,CASSLSEQFF
.,few,TRBV7-6,TRBJ2-1,TGTGCCAGCAGCTTTCGTCTTCTCGGGGCCCTTAATGGCAATGAGCAGTTCTTC,CASSFRLLGALNGNEQFF